The source of this T cell receptor (beta chain) is a study of control samples from healthy donors and cancer patients (dated by TCRdb to 2020 to 2021). As regards this clone: Its antigen remains undetermined. Nothing much larger sits one base from this clone, and base qualities are not available.

Library prep was done by the immunoSEQ multiplex PCR assay. What TCRdb holds here is the immuneACCESS table cut down to in-frame rearrangements. Part of the clones is not present; checked against another copy, under half of the missing clones reflect an unresolved V gene, and the others are unexplained. In all, the sample holds about 140,000 clones, and more than 80% of those were seen once. The top ten constitute more than 6.5% of the sample. The trim is 4 bases for V and 0 bases for J, with a gap of 7 bases between the germline ends. The CDR3 holds 13 amino acids from the cysteine to the phenylalanine. Solely the CDR3 DNA is kept, with 39 bases framed from the first base. For CDR1 and CDR2, the germline V gene (reference sequence) lists SGHAT and FQDESV.

The V gene is TRBV11-1 and the J gene is TRBJ2-7; confidence is insufficient to name the D gene. Sequencing was performed on blood. The receptor was isolated from a man in his late teens or twenties in good health. CDR3 region: CASSSWDSYEQYF. The nucleotides are TGTGCCAGCAGCTCCTGGGACTCCTACGAGCAGTACTTC.